This TCR beta chain was documented in a study of T cell clonality in common variable immunodeficiency. Whole-study results and caveats: Compared with controls, CVID subjects had fewer shared TCRbeta clones. Fewer deletions and N-nucleotide insertions were reportedly seen in common variable immunodeficiency TCR beta sequences.

As to this clone: The antigen is not known. Read sequence stops 3 residues before the CDR3 end, and the germline J gene provides the missing end.

Trimming cost V 6 bases and J 0 bases, with 7 bases left between them. Germline V lookup: CDR1 LNHDA, CDR2 SQIVND (reference sequence). CDR3 size: 13 residues. Here immunoSEQ multiplex PCR was the method, and the copy in TCRdb shows in-frame clones only, minus some. The sample has under 35,000 clones, none seen only once. The rearrangement links TRBV19 to TRBJ2-3; D gene ambiguous. Sequencing was performed on peripheral blood mononuclear cells. This receptor was identified in a human donor with common variable immunodeficiency. CDR3 DNA (partial): TGTGCCAGTAGAGGTCATAGCACAGATACG. It yields the protein CASRGHSTDT. The complete CDR3 reads CASRGHSTDTQYF. The variable domain in full, completed from reference TRBV19 and TRBJ2-3, reads DGGITQSPKYLFRKEGQNVTLSCEQNLNHDAMYWYRQDPGQGLRLIYYSQIVNDFQKGDIAEGYSVSREKKESFPLTVTSAQKNPTAFYLCASRGHSTDTQYFGPGTRLTVL.